This T cell receptor (beta chain) was observed in a study of cytomegalovirus exposure and HLA in healthy donors. PCR employed 60 Vbeta and 13 Jbeta primers. Some clones are missing from TCRdb's copy, which holds only in-frame ones; the method was immunoSEQ multiplex PCR. The sample records 100,000 or so clones, around 79% being singletons. The sample taken for sequencing was PBMCs. The sequence was obtained from a woman aged 40 to 50 in good health and CMV-seropositive.

CDR3 residues: CASSLYAPEPKLFF. The DNA of the CDR3 is TGTGCCAGCAGCTTATATGCGCCGGAGCCGAAACTGTTTTTT. V and J are TRBV11-3 and TRBJ1-4; D is unclear. The length of the CDR3 is 14 residues. In germline, CDR1 is SGHNT, CDR2 YENEEA. Trimming shortened V by 2 bases and J by 11 bases, and 15 bases separated the two germline ends.